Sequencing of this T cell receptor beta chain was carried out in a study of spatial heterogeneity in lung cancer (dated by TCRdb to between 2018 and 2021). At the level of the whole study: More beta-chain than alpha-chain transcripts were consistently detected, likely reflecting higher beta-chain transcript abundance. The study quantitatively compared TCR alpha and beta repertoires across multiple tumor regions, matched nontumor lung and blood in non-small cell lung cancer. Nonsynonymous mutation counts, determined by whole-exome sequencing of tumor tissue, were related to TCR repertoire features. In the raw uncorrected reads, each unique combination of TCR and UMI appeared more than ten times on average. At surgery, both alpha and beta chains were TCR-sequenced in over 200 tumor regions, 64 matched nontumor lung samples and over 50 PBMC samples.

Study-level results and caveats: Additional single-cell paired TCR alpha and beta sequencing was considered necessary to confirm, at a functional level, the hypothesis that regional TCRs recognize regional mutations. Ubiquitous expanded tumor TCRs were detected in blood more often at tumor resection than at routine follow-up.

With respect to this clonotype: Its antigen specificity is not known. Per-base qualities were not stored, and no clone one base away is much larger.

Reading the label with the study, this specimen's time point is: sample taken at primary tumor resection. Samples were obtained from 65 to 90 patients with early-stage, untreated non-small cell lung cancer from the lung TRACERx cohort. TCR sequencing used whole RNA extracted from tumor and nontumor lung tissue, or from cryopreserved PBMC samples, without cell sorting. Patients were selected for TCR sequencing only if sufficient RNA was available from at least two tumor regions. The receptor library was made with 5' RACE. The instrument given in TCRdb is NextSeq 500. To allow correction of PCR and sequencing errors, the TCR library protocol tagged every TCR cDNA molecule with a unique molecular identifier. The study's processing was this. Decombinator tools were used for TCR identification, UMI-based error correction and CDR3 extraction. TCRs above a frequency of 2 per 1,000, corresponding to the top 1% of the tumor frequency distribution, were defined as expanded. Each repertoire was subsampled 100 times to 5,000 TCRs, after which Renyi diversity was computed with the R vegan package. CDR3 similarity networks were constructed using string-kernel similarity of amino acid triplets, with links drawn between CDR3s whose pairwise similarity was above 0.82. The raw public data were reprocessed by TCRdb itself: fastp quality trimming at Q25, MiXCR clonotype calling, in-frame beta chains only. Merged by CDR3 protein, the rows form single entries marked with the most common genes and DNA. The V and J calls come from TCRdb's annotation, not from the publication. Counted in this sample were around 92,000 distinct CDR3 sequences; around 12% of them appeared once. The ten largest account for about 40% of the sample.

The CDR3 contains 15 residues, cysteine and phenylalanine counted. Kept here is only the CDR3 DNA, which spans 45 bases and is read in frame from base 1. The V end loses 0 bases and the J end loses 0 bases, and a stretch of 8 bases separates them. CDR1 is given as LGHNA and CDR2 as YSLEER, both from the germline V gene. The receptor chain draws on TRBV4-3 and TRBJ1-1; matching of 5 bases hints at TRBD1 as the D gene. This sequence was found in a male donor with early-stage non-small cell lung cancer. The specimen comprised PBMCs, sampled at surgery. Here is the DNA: TGCGCCAGCAGCCAAGAGCAGGGACTGAACACTGAAGCTTTCTTT. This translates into CASSQEQGLNTEAFF.